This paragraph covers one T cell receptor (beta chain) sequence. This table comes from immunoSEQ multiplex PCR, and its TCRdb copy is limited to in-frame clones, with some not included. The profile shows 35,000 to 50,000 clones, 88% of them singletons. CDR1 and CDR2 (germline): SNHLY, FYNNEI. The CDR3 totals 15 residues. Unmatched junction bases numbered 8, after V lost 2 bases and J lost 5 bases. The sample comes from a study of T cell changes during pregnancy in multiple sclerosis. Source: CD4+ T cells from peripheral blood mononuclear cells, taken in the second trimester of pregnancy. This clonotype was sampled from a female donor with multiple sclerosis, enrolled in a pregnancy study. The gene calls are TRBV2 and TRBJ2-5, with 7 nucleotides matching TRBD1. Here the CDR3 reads CASSEFVGGLETQYF. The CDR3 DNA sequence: TGTGCCAGCAGTGAATTCGTAGGGGGCCTGGAGACCCAGTACTTC.